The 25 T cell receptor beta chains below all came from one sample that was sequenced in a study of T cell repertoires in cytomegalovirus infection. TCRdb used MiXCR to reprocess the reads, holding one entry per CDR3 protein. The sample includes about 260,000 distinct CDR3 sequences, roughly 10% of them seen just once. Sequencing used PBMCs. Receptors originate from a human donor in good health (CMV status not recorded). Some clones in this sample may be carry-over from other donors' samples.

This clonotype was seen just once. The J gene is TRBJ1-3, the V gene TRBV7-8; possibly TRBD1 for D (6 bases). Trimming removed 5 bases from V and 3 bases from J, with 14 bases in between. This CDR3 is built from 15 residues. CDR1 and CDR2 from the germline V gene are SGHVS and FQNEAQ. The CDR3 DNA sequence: TGTGCCAGCAGCGTTTCCTCAGGGGTTGGAAACACCATATATTTT. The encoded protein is CASSVSSGVGNTIYF. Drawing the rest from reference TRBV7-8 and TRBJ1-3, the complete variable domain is GAGVSQSPRYKVAKRGQDVALRCDPISGHVSLFWYQQALGQGPEFLTYFQNEAQLDKSGLPSDRFFAERPEGSVSTLKIQRTQQEDSAVYLCASSVSSGVGNTIYFGEGSWLTVV.

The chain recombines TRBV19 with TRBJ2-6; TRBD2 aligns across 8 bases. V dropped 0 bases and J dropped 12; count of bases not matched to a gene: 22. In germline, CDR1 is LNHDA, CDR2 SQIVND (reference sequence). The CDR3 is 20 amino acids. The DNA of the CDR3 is TGTGCCAGTAGTATAGATCGGGTCGCGGAGACTAGCGCTTCTCTGTCCGTCCTGACTTTC. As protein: CASSIDRVAETSASLSVLTF.

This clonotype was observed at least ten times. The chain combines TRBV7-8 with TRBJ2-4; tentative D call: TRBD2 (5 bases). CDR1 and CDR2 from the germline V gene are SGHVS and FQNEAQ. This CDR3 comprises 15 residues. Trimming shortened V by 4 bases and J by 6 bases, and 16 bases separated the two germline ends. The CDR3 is CASSWREGERNIQYF. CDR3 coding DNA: TGTGCCAGCAGCTGGAGAGAGGGAGAGAGAAACATTCAGTACTTC.

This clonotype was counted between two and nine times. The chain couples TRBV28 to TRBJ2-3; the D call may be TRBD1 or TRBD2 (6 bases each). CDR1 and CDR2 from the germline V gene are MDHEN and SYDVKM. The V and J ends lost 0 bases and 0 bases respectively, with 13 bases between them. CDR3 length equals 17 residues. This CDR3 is CASSLWAEGGSTDTQYF. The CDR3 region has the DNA TGTGCCAGCAGTTTATGGGCAGAGGGGGGAAGCACAGATACGCAGTATTTT.

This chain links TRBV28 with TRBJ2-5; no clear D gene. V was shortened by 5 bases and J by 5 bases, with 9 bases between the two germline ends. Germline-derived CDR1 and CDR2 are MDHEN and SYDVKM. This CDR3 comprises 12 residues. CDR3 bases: TGTGCCAGCAGTGTTCAGAGTGAGACCCAGTACTTC. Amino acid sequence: CASSVQSETQYF.

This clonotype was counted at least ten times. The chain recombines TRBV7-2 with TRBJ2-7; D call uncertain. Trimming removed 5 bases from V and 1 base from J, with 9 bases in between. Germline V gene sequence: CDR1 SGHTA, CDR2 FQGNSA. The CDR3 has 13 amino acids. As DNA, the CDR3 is TGTGCCAGCAGCCGGGCCATATCCTACGAGCAGTACTTC. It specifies CASSRAISYEQYF.

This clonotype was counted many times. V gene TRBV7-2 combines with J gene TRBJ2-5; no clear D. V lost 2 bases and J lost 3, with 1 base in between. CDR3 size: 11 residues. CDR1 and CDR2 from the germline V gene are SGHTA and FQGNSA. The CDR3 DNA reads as TGTGCCAGCAGCTTAAAAGAGACCCAGTACTTC. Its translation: CASSLKETQYF.

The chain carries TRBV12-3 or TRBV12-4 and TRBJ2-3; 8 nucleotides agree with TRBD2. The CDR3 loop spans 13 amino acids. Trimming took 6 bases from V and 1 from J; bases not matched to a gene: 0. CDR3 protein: CASSGRGTDTQYF. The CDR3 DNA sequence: TGTGCCAGCAGCGGGAGGGGCACAGATACGCAGTATTTT.

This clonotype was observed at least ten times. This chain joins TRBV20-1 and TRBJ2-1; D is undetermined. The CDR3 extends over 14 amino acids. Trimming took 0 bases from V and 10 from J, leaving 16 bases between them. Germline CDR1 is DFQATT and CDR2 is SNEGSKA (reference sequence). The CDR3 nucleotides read TGCAGTGCTAGAGATAAATCGATCAGCGCAGAGCAGTTCTTC. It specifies CSARDKSISAEQFF.

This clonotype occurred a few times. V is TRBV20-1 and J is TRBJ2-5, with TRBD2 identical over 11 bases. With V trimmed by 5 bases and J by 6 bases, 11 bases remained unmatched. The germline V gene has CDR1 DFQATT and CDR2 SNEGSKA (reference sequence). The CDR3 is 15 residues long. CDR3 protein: CSALILAGEVKTQYF. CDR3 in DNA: TGCAGTGCTTTGATACTAGCGGGAGAGGTGAAGACCCAGTACTTC.

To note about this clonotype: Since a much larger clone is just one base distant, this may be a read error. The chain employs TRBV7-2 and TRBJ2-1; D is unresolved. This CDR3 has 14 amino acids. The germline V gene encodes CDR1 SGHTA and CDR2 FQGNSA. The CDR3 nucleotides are TGTGCCAGCAGCGCGAGGTGGGTTTTCAATGAGCGGTTCTTC. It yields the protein CASSARWVFNERFF.

The CDR3 reads CASSSYVGADTQYF. As DNA, the CDR3 is TGTGCCAGCAGTTCTTACGTGGGGGCCGATACGCAGTATTTT. V is TRBV6-2 or TRBV6-3 and J is TRBJ2-3, with D perhaps matching TRBD1 (6 bases). The CDR3 runs to 14 residues. Trimming shortened V by 4 bases and J by 6 bases, and 14 bases separated the two germline ends. In germline, CDR1 is MNHEY, CDR2 SVGEGT.

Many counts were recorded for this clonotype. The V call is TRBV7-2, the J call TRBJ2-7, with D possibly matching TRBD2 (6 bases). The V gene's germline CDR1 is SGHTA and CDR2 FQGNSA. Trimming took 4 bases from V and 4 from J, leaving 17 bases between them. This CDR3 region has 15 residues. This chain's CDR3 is CASSSPPGLEYEQYF. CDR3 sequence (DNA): TGTGCCAGCAGCTCGCCCCCGGGACTTGAATACGAGCAGTACTTC.

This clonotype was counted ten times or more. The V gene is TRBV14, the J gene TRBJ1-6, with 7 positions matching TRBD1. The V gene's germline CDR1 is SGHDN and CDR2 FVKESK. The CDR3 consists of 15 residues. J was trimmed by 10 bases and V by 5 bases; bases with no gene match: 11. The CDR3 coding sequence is TGTGCCAGCAGCTCCGGGACAGCTAAGGGGTCACCCCTCCACTTT. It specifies CASSSGTAKGSPLHF. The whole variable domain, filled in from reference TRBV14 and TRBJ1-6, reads EAGVTQFPSHSVIEKGQTVTLRCDPISGHDNLYWYRRVMGKEIKFLLHFVKESKQDESGMPNNRFLAERTGGTYSTLKVQPAELEDSGVYFCASSSGTAKGSPLHFGNGTRLTVT.

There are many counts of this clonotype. CDR3 amino acids: CASSIDNRGTDTQYF. In DNA form, the CDR3 reads TGTGCCAGTAGTATAGACAACAGGGGGACAGATACGCAGTATTTT. The chain couples TRBV19 to TRBJ2-3; 8 positions agree with TRBD1. The ends lost 0 bases at V and 3 bases at J; junction bases unmatched: 2. Germline V gene lookup returns CDR1 LNHDA and CDR2 SQIVND (reference sequence). The CDR3 is 15 amino acids.

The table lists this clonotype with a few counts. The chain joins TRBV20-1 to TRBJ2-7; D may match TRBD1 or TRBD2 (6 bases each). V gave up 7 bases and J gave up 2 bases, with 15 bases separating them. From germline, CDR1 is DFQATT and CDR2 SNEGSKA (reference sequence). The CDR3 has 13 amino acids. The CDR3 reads CSGSGATTYEQYF. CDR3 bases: TGCAGTGGGTCGGGGGCGACCACCTACGAGCAGTACTTC.

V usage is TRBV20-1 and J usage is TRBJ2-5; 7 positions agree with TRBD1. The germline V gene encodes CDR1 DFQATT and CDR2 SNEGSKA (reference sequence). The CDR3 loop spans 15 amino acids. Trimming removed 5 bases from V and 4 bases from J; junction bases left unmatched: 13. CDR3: CSAPRDRRIGETQYF. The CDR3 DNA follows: TGCAGTGCTCCCCGGGACAGACGTATTGGAGAGACCCAGTACTTC.

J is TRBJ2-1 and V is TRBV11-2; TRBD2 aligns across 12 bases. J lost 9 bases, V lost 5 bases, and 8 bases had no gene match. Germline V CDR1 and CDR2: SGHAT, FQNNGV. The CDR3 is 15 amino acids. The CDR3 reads CASSLGLAGLGEQFF. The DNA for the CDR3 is TGTGCCAGCAGCCTAGGACTAGCGGGATTGGGTGAGCAGTTCTTC.

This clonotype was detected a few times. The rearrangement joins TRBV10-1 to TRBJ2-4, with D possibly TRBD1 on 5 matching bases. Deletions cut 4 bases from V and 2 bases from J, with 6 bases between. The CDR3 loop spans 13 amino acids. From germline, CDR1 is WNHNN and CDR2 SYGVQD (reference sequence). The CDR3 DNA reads TGCGCCAGCAGTGCAGGGCCCAAAAACATTCAGTACTTC. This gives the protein CASSAGPKNIQYF.

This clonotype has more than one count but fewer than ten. CDR3 loop: CASSQDLAGGGEKLFF. In nucleotides, the CDR3 is TGTGCCAGCAGCCAAGATTTGGCGGGGGGAGGTGAAAAACTGTTTTTT. This chain links TRBV14 with TRBJ1-4; D perhaps matches TRBD1 (5 bases). Germline CDR1 is SGHDN and CDR2 is FVKESK. This CDR3 has 16 amino acids. The ends were cut back, 0 bases at V and 7 bases at J, with 15 bases in the middle.

CDR3 DNA: TGTGCCAGCTGTAAGGAGCTTTCTAATTCACCCCTCCACTTT. It specifies CASCKELSNSPLHF. The genes are TRBV27 and TRBJ1-6; D is uncertain. Trimming took off 8 bases at V and 6 bases at J, with 14 bases between the two ends. The CDR3 extends over 14 amino acids. From germline, CDR1 is MNHEY and CDR2 SMNVEV (reference sequence).

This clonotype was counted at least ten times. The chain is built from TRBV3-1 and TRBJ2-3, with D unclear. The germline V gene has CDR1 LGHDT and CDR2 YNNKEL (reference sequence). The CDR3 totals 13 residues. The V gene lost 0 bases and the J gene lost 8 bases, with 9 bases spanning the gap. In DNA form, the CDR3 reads TGTGCCAGCAGCCAAGATCGGGCCGGTACGCAGTATTTT. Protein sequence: CASSQDRAGTQYF.

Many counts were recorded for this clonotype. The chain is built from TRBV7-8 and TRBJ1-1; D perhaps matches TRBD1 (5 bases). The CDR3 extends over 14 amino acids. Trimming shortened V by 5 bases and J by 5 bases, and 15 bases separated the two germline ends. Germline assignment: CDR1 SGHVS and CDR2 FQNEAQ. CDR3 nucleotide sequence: TGTGCCAGCAGCCCTACCCCAGGGAAAACTGAAGCTTTCTTT. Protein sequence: CASSPTPGKTEAFF. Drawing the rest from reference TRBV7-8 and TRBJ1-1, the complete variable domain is GAGVSQSPRYKVAKRGQDVALRCDPISGHVSLFWYQQALGQGPEFLTYFQNEAQLDKSGLPSDRFFAERPEGSVSTLKIQRTQQEDSAVYLCASSPTPGKTEAFFGQGTRLTVV.

The CDR3 sequence: CSVVRGGTEAFF. The CDR3 DNA is TGCAGCGTTGTCAGGGGGGGAACTGAAGCTTTCTTT. This chain connects TRBV29-1 to TRBJ1-1; 7 positions match TRBD1. The junction had 4 bases not matched to a gene; V was cut back by 4 bases and J by 5 bases. Germline lookup yields CDR1 SQVTM and CDR2 ANQGSEA. This CDR3 region has 12 residues.

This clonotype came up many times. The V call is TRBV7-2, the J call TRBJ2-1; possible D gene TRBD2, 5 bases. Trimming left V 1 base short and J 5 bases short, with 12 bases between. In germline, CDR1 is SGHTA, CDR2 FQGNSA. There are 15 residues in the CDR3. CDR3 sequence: CASSLDRRTHNEQFF. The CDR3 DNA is TGTGCCAGCAGCTTAGATCGGAGGACCCACAATGAGCAGTTCTTC.